A single sample gave rise to the 25 T cell receptor beta chains below, sequenced in a study of blood T cell repertoires in COVID-19. Assay: immunoSEQ multiplex PCR; the TCRdb copy retains only in-frame clones and omits some. The sample contains some 290,000 clones, roughly 90% of which appear only once. Sequencing was done on a sample of PBMCs or T cells enriched from blood (not recorded which). The receptors come from a woman between 25 and 40 years old who had been exposed to COVID-19.

The rearrangement joins TRBV3-1 (or the pseudogene TRBV3-2) to TRBJ1-2; D unresolved. Looked up from germline, CDR1 is LGHDT and CDR2 is YNNKEL (reference sequence). The CDR3 sequence is 14 residues long. With 0 bases removed from V and 3 bases from J, the gap between germline ends came to 8 bases. CDR3 residues: CASSQDGGYYGYTF. In nucleotides, the CDR3 is TGTGCCAGCAGCCAAGATGGAGGTTACTATGGCTACACCTTC.

This clone was recorded once. The gene calls are TRBV19 and TRBJ1-5; D gene uncertain. V lost 3 bases, J lost 0 bases, and 12 bases lay in between. Germline CDR1 LNHDA, CDR2 SQIVND (reference sequence). The CDR3 has 16 amino acids. CDR3 sequence (DNA): TGTGCCAGTAGTATTACAGCCGTTTATAGCAATCAGCCCCAGCATTTT. It codes for CASSITAVYSNQPQHF.

The chain recombines TRBV7-9 with TRBJ2-1; D perhaps matches TRBD2 (6 bases). Germline V gene lookup returns CDR1 SEHNR and CDR2 FQNEAQ (reference sequence). V was cut by 6 bases and J by 5 bases, with 17 bases left in between. The CDR3 loop spans 15 amino acids. Here the CDR3 reads CASSRAGTPNNEQFF. Written as DNA, the CDR3 is TGTGCCAGCAGTCGGGCCGGGACTCCGAACAATGAGCAGTTCTTC. Full variable domain (missing parts from reference TRBV7-9 and TRBJ2-1): DTGVSQNPRHKITKRGQNVTFRCDPISEHNRLYWYRQTLGQGPEFLTYFQNEAQLEKSRLLSDRFSAERPKGSFSTLEIQRTEQGDSAMYLCASSRAGTPNNEQFFGPGTRLTVL.

Here the CDR3 DNA reads TGTGCCAGCAGCTTGGGAGGAAATTCACCCCTCCACTTT. This codes for CASSLGGNSPLHF. This rearrangement joins TRBV5-4 to TRBJ1-6; D is unclear. The length of the CDR3 is 13 residues. V was shortened by 0 bases and J by 7 bases, with 5 bases between the two germline ends. From germline, CDR1 is SGHNT and CDR2 YYREEE (reference sequence). The entire variable domain, with the rest obtained from reference TRBV5-4 and TRBJ1-6, is as follows: ETGVTQSPTHLIKTRGQQVTLRCSSQSGHNTVSWYQQALGQGPQFIFQYYREEENGRGNFPPRFSGLQFPNYSSELNVNALELDDSALYLCASSLGGNSPLHFGNGTRLTVT.

The V and J genes are TRBV15 and TRBJ1-3; a weak D match, TRBD1 (5 bases). CDR3 length: 17 residues. Trimming took 0 bases from V and 0 from J, leaving 12 bases between them. Germline V gene lookup returns CDR1 LNHNV and CDR2 YYDKDF (reference sequence). The CDR3 region is CATSREVTVISGNTIYF. The CDR3 DNA reads as TGTGCCACCAGCAGAGAGGTGACAGTCATCTCTGGAAACACCATATATTTT.

A few counts support this clone. The rearrangement uses TRBV15 and TRBJ1-1, with 7 bases fitting TRBD1. The V gene's germline CDR1 is LNHNV and CDR2 YYDKDF (reference sequence). V lost 8 bases to trimming and J lost 3 bases; unmatched junction nucleotides: 3. The CDR3 runs 12 residues. The DNA of the CDR3 is TGTGCCACCCGACAGGGCGACACTGAAGCTTTCTTT. It specifies CATRQGDTEAFF. The whole variable domain, filled in from reference TRBV15 and TRBJ1-1, reads DAMVIQNPRYQVTQFGKPVTLSCSQTLNHNVMYWYQQKSSQAPKLLFHYYDKDFNNEADTPDNFQSRRPNTSFCFLDIRSPGLGDTAMYLCATRQGDTEAFFGQGTRLTVV.

The chain couples TRBV6-2 or TRBV6-3 to TRBJ2-1; a weak D match, TRBD2 (5 bases). Trimming took off 6 bases at V and 2 bases at J, with 11 bases between the two ends. The germline V gene encodes CDR1 MNHEY and CDR2 SVGEGT. The CDR3 sequence is 14 residues long. The chain's CDR3 is CASSSLGTYNEQFF. CDR3 coding DNA: TGTGCCAGCAGCTCCCTCGGGACCTACAATGAGCAGTTCTTC.

The chain employs TRBV15 and TRBJ2-5; the D gene is possibly TRBD1 (5 bases). The CDR3 loop spans 15 amino acids. In germline, CDR1 is LNHNV, CDR2 YYDKDF (reference sequence). Trimming left V 5 bases short and J 2 bases short, with 15 bases between. The CDR3 bases are TGTGCCACCAGCCTTGACTCAGGGCCACAAGAGACCCAGTACTTC. Translating it yields CATSLDSGPQETQYF.

This sequence joins TRBV14 and TRBJ1-1; 9 bases agree with TRBD1. With 3 bases clipped from V and 0 bases from J, the junction kept 2 bases outside the gene matches. Per germline, CDR1 SGHDN and CDR2 FVKESK. This CDR3 has 15 amino acids. DNA for the CDR3: TGTGCCAGCAGCCAGGGGACAGGGCTGAACACTGAAGCTTTCTTT. It encodes CASSQGTGLNTEAFF. Full variable domain (missing parts from reference TRBV14 and TRBJ1-1): EAGVTQFPSHSVIEKGQTVTLRCDPISGHDNLYWYRRVMGKEIKFLLHFVKESKQDESGMPNNRFLAERTGGTYSTLKVQPAELEDSGVYFCASSQGTGLNTEAFFGQGTRLTVV.

This chain joins TRBV7-9 and TRBJ1-3; D is unresolved. Germline V gene lookup returns CDR1 SEHNR and CDR2 FQNEAQ (reference sequence). The germline V and J ends were trimmed by 3 bases and 0 bases, with 6 bases remaining between them. The CDR3 has 14 amino acids. CDR3 sequence: CASSFSGSGNTIYF. The CDR3, as DNA: TGTGCCAGCAGCTTCTCAGGCTCTGGAAACACCATATATTTT.

The chain employs TRBV6-2 or TRBV6-3 and TRBJ1-2, with D uncertain. Trimming removed 8 bases at V and 6 bases at J, with 22 bases between. Germline lookup yields CDR1 MNHEY and CDR2 SVGEGT. The CDR3 has 15 amino acids. This CDR3 is CASGLAPRVSDGYTF. For the CDR3, the DNA is TGTGCCAGCGGTTTGGCTCCTAGAGTGAGTGATGGCTACACCTTC.

As DNA, the CDR3 is TGTGCCAGCAGCGTCCAGGGCTTCTCCTACGAGCAGTACTTC. This encodes CASSVQGFSYEQYF. The chain uses TRBV9 and TRBJ2-7, with a weak D call TRBD1 (5 bases). CDR1 is SGDLS, CDR2 YYNGEE, per germline. This CDR3 is 14 amino acids long. V was cut by 2 bases and J by 0 bases, with 9 bases left in between. The whole variable domain, filled in from reference TRBV9 and TRBJ2-7, reads DSGVTQTPKHLITATGQRVTLRCSPRSGDLSVYWYQQSLDQGLQFLIQYYNGEERAKGNILERFSAQQFPDLHSELNLSSLELGDSALYFCASSVQGFSYEQYFGPGTRLTVT.

The chain has TRBV3-1 (or the pseudogene TRBV3-2) and TRBJ2-7; the D gene is possibly TRBD1 (5 bases). The CDR3 has 15 residues. V gave up 6 bases and J gave up 2 bases, with 17 bases separating them. CDR1 and CDR2 from the germline V gene are LGHDT and YNNKEL (reference sequence). The CDR3 DNA follows: TGTGCCAGCAGACTCCACGGACACAGAGCCTACGAGCAGTACTTC. Amino acid sequence: CASRLHGHRAYEQYF.

This chain connects TRBV9 to TRBJ2-3; D is uncertain. CDR3 length: 15 residues. V shed 0 bases and J shed 1 base, with 9 bases lying between them. From germline, CDR1 is SGDLS and CDR2 YYNGEE. CDR3 sequence: CASSVAPVGTDTQYF. For the CDR3, the DNA is TGTGCCAGCAGCGTAGCCCCAGTGGGCACAGATACGCAGTATTTT.

The chain combines TRBV7-8 with TRBJ2-3, with 13 bases that match TRBD2. Germline trimming cut 4 bases from V and 5 bases from J; bases unmatched to any gene: 18. CDR1 is SGHVS and CDR2 is FQNEAQ in the germline V gene. The CDR3 loop spans 20 amino acids. The CDR3 bases are TGTGCCAGCAGCTCCAAATACATCGGGACTAGCGGGGTGTTTGGAGATACGCAGTATTTT. This translates into CASSSKYIGTSGVFGDTQYF.

This clone was picked up one time. The chain joins TRBV5-1 to TRBJ1-2; 9 positions match TRBD1. The V segment lost 3 bases and the J segment 1 base; nucleotides outside the gene matches: 7. Germline assignment: CDR1 SGHRS and CDR2 YFSETQ. The length of the CDR3 is 16 residues. The CDR3 coding sequence is TGCGCCAGCAGCTCAGGTCCGGGACAGGGTAACTATGGCTACACCTTC. As protein: CASSSGPGQGNYGYTF.

The gene calls are TRBV5-1 and TRBJ1-2, with a tentative D call TRBD1 (6 bases). Germline assignment: CDR1 SGHRS and CDR2 YFSETQ. V lost 2 bases and J lost 7, with 12 bases in between. This CDR3 has 13 amino acids. Here the CDR3 DNA reads TGCGCCAGCAGCTTACAGGGAACGCGTGGCTACACCTTC. Translating gives CASSLQGTRGYTF. The whole variable domain, filled in from reference TRBV5-1 and TRBJ1-2, reads KAGVTQTPRYLIKTRGQQVTLSCSPISGHRSVSWYQQTPGQGLQFLFEYFSETQRNKGNFPGRFSGRQFSNSRSEMNVSTLELGDSALYLCASSLQGTRGYTFGSGTRLTVV.

The DNA of the CDR3 is TGTGCCAGCAGCCGCAGGACAGGGTCAGGCTACACCTTC. It translates to CASSRRTGSGYTF. The V call is TRBV7-8, the J call TRBJ1-2; 8 bases align to TRBD1. CDR1 is SGHVS, CDR2 FQNEAQ, per germline. CDR3 length equals 13 residues. Losses at the gene ends were 5 bases for V and 8 bases for J; bases not matched to a gene: 7.

DNA of the CDR3: TGTGCCAGCACCACGGGACAGGGGAAAGAGACCCAGTACTTC. Residues: CASTTGQGKETQYF. The chain recombines TRBV5-5 with TRBJ2-5, with TRBD1 matching over 10 bases. CDR3 length equals 14 residues. CDR1 and CDR2 (germline): SGHKS, YYEKEE (reference sequence). J was trimmed by 3 bases and V by 6 bases; bases with no gene match: 5.

The J gene is TRBJ1-4, the V gene TRBV3-1 (or the pseudogene TRBV3-2); tentative D call: TRBD1 (6 bases). The length of the CDR3 is 16 residues. From germline, CDR1 is LGHDT and CDR2 YNNKEL (reference sequence). The germline V and J ends were trimmed by 2 bases and 8 bases, with 18 bases remaining between them. The CDR3 is CASSQNLGGGPEKLFF. The CDR3 nucleotides are TGTGCCAGCAGCCAAAACCTGGGAGGGGGGCCCGAAAAACTGTTTTTT.

This chain joins TRBV24-1 and TRBJ2-2; TRBD2 aligns across 8 bases. CDR1 and CDR2 from the germline V gene are KGHDR and SFDVKD. CDR3 length: 16 residues. V was clipped by 3 bases and J by 4 bases; unmatched bases: 6. The CDR3 DNA sequence: TGTGCCACCAGTGATCTTTTAGCGGGGCCCACCGGGGAGCTGTTTTTT. Amino acids: CATSDLLAGPTGELFF.

The chain recombines TRBV5-6 with TRBJ1-5; 8 nucleotides match TRBD1. The germline V gene encodes CDR1 SGHDT and CDR2 YYEEEE. V gave up 3 bases and J gave up 6 bases; unmatched junction bases: 2. The length of the CDR3 is 13 residues. CDR3 in amino acids: CASSSDRGQPQHF. CDR3 bases: TGTGCCAGCAGCTCCGACAGGGGTCAGCCCCAGCATTTT. Filled out from reference TRBV5-6 and TRBJ1-5, the complete variable domain reads DAGVTQSPTHLIKTRGQQVTLRCSPKSGHDTVSWYQQALGQGPQFIFQYYEEEERQRGNFPDRFSGHQFPNYSSELNVNALLLGDSALYLCASSSDRGQPQHFGDGTRLSIL.

The CDR3 protein is CASSLSLGLAGAQQYF. DNA of the CDR3: TGTGCCAGCAGCTTGTCTTTGGGACTAGCGGGGGCGCAGCAGTATTTT. The gene calls are TRBV11-2 and TRBJ2-3; 14 bases fit TRBD2. The CDR3 consists of 16 residues. The junction had 10 bases not matched to a gene; V was cut back by 3 bases and J by 11 bases. Germline loops: CDR1 SGHAT, CDR2 FQNNGV.

This chain uses TRBV19 with TRBJ2-3, with 11 bases fitting TRBD2. The CDR3 runs to 15 residues. Germline V gene data show CDR1 as LNHDA and CDR2 as SQIVND (reference sequence). V shed 6 bases and J 2 bases; nucleotides not matched to a gene: 4. The CDR3 region is CASSKLAGATDTQYF. DNA for the CDR3: TGTGCCAGTAGCAAACTAGCGGGGGCCACAGATACGCAGTATTTT.

The J gene is TRBJ2-7, the V gene TRBV3-1 (or the pseudogene TRBV3-2); a weak D match, TRBD1 (5 bases). V was shortened by 2 bases and J by 0 bases, with 11 bases between the two germline ends. Germline V lookup: CDR1 LGHDT, CDR2 YNNKEL (reference sequence). The CDR3 covers 15 residues. CDR3 loop: CASSQNIGASYEQYF. CDR3 nucleotide sequence: TGTGCCAGCAGCCAAAATATAGGGGCCTCCTACGAGCAGTACTTC.